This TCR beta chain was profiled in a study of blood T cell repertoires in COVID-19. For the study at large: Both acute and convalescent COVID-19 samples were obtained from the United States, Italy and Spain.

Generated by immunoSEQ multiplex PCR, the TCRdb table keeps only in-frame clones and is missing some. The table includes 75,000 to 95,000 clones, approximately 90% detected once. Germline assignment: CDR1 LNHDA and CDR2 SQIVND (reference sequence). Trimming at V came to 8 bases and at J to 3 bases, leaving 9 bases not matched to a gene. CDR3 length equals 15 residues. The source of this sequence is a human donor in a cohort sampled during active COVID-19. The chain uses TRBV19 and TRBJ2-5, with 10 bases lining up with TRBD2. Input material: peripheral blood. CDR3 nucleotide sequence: TGTGCCAGTGGTAGTCTAGCGGGGGCCAAAGAGACCCAGTACTTC. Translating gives CASGSLAGAKETQYF.